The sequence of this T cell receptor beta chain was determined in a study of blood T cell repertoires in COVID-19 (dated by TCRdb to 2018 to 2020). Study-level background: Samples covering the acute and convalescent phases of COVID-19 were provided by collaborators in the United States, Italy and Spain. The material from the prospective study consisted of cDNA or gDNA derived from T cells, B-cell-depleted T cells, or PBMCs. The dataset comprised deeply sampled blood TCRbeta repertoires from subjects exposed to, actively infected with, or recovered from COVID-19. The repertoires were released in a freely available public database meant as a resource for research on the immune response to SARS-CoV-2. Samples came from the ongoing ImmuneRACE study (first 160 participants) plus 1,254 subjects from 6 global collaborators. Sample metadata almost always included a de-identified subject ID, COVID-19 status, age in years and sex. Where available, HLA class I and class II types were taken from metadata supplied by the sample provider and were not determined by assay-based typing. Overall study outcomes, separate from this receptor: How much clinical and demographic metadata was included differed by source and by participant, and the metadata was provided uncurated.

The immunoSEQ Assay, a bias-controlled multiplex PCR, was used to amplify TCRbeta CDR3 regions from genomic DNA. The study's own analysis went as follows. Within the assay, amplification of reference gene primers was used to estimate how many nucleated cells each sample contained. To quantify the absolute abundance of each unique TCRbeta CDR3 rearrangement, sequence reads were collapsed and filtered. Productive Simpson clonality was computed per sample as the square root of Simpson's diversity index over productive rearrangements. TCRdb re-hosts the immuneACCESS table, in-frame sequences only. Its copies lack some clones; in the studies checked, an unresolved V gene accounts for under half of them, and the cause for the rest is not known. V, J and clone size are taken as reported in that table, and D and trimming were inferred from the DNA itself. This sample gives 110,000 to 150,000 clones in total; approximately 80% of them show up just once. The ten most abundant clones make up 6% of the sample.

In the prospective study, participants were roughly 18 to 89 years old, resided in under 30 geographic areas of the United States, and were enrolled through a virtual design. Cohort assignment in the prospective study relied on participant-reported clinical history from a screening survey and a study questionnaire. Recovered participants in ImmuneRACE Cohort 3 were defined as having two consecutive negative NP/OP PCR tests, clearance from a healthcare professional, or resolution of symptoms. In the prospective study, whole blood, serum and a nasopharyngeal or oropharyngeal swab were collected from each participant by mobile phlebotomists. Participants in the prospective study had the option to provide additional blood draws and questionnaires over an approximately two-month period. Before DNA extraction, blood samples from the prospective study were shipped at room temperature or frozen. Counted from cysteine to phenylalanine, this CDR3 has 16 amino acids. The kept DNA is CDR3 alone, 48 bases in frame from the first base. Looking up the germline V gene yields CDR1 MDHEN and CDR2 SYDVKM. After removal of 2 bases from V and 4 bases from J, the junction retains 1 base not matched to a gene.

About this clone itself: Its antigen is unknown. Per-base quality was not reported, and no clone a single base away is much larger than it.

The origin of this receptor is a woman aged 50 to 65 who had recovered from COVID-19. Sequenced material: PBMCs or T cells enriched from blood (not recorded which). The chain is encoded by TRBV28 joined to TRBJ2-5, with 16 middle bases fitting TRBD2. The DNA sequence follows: TGTGCCAGCAGTTTAGGGACTAGCGGGGGGGTAGAGACCCAGTACTTC. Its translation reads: CASSLGTSGGVETQYF.